One T cell receptor beta chain is described in this entry. Each CDR3 protein is one row after TCRdb ran MiXCR on the 5' RACE reads. This sample yields 35,000 to 50,000 distinct CDR3 sequences, of which 23% are seen a single time; approximately 4.5% belongs to the top ten. This sample is part of a study of early T cells in non-severe SARS-CoV-2 infection. The CDR3 extends over 13 amino acids. CDR1 and CDR2 from the germline V gene are MNHNS and SASEGT. Trimming removed 1 base at V and 8 bases at J, with 6 bases between. The chain joins TRBV6-1 to TRBJ1-6, with D possibly matching TRBD1 (5 bases). The sample consisted of whole blood, taken at baseline. This sequence originates from an adult who was a healthcare worker with PCR-confirmed SARS-CoV-2 infection or an uninfected control (not recorded which). CDR3 sequence reads: CASSEVRDSPLHF. The CDR3 nucleotides are TGTGCCAGCAGTGAAGTCAGGGATTCACCCCTCCACTTT.